This section outlines one T cell receptor (beta chain) sequence together with its context. Its target is not known. TCRdb itself ran the 5' RACE reads through MiXCR, one entry per CDR3 protein. Seen here are 690,000 or so distinct CDR3 sequences, roughly 6% observed once, and the top ten hold 1.5% to 2%. The data were taken from a study of identical twins. Study findings and constraints: Shared out-of-frame alpha sequences (those common to twins) showed excess low generation probability. Analyses of zero insertions could, in part, be confounded by invariant MAIT and iNKT cells.

Input material: naive T cells sorted from blood. The sequence was collected from a man between 18 and 35 years old in good health.

This CDR3 reads CSVDRGTGGNEQFF. CDR3 sequence (DNA): TGCAGCGTTGATAGGGGGACAGGGGGCAATGAGCAGTTCTTC. The V gene is TRBV29-1, the J gene TRBJ2-1; 11 nucleotides align to TRBD1. Germline CDR1 is SQVTM and CDR2 is ANQGSEA. Unmatched junction bases numbered 4, after V lost 3 bases and J lost 6 bases. The CDR3 has 14 residues.